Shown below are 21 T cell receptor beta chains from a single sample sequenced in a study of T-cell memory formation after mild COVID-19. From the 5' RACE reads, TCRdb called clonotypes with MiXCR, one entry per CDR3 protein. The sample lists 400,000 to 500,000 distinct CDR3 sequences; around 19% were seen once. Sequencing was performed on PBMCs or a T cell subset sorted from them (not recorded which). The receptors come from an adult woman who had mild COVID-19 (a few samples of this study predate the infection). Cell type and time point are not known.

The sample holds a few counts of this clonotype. Here the CDR3 reads CASSRLAGASSSYEQYF. The CDR3 DNA sequence: TGTGCCAGCAGCCGACTAGCGGGAGCTAGCTCATCCTACGAGCAGTACTTC. The chain uses TRBV6-5 and TRBJ2-7, with 12 positions matching TRBD2. The V gene end was trimmed by 6 bases and the J gene end by 1 base; junction bases not matched to a gene: 10. The V gene's germline CDR1 is MNHEY and CDR2 SVGAGI. The CDR3 runs 17 residues.

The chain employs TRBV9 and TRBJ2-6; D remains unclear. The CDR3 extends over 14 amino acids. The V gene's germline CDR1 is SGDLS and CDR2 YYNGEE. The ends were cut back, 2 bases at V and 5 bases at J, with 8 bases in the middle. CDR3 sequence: CASSVNSWANVLTF. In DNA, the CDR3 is TGTGCCAGCAGCGTCAATTCCTGGGCCAACGTCCTGACTTTC.

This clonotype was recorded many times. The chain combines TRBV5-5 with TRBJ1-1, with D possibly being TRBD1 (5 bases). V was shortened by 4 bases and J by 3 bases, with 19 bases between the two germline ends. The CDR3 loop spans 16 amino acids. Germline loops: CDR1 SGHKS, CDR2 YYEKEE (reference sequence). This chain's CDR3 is CASSRPGRELDTEAFF. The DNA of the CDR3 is TGTGCCAGCAGCCGGCCCGGCAGGGAGTTGGACACTGAAGCTTTCTTT. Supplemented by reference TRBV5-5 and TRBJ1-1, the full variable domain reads DAGVTQSPTHLIKTRGQQVTLRCSPISGHKSVSWYQQVLGQGPQFIFQYYEKEERGRGNFPDRFSARQFPNYSSELNVNALLLGDSALYLCASSRPGRELDTEAFFGQGTRLTVV.

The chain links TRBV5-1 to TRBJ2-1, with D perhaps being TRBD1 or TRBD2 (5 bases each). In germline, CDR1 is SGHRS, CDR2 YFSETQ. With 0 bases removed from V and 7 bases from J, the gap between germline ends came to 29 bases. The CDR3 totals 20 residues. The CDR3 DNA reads TGCGCCAGCAGCTTGGACCTTTTTCGGGGTGGCAGGGTATCGGGGAATGAGCAGTTCTTC. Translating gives CASSLDLFRGGRVSGNEQFF.

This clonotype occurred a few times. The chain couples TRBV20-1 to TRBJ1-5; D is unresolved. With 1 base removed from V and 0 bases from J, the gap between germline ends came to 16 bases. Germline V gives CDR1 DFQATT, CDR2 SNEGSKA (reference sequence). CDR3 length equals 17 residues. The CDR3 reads CSARVKTRWPSNQPQHF. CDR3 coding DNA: TGCAGTGCTAGAGTCAAGACTCGGTGGCCTAGCAATCAGCCCCAGCATTTT.

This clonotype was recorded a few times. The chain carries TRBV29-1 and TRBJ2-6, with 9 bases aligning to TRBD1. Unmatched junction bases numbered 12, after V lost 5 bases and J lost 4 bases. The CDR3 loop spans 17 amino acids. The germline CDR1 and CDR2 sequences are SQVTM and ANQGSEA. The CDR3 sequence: CSVRPGTGHTGANVLTF. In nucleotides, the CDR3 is TGCAGCGTTCGACCCGGGACAGGGCATACCGGGGCCAACGTCCTGACTTTC.

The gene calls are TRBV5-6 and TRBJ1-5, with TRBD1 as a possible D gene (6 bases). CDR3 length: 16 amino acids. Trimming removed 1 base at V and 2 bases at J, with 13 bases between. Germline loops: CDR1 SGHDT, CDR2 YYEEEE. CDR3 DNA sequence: TGTGCCAGCAGCTTGTTTATGGGGGCTGGCAATCAGCCCCAGCATTTT. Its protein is CASSLFMGAGNQPQHF.

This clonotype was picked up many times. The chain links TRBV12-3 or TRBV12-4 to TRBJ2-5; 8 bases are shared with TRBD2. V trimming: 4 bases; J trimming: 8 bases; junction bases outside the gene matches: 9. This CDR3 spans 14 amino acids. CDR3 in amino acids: CASSSINRGGTQYF. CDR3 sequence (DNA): TGTGCCAGCAGTTCTATCAATCGGGGGGGAACCCAGTACTTC.

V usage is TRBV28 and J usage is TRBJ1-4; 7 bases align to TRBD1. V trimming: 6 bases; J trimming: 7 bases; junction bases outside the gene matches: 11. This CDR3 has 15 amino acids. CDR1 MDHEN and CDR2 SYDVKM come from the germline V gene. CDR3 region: CASSEVDREAEKLFF. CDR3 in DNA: TGTGCCAGCAGCGAAGTCGACAGGGAGGCTGAAAAACTGTTTTTT.

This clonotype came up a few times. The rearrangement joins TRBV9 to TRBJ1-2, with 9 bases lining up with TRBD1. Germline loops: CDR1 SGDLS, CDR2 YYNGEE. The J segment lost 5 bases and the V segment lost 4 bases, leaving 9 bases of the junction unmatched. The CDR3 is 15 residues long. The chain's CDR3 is CASSSPGTGWYGYTF. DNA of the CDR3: TGTGCCAGCAGCTCACCGGGGACAGGGTGGTATGGCTACACCTTC.

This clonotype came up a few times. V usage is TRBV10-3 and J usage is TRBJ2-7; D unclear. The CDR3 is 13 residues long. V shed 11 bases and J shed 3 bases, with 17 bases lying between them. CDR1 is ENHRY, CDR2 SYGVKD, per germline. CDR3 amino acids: CALRAELFYEQYF. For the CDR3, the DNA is TGTGCCCTCCGGGCAGAGCTCTTCTACGAGCAGTACTTC.

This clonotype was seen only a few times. CDR3 nucleotide sequence: TGTGCCAGCAGCCTGGGACAGGGGGTGGGTCAGCCCCAGCATTTT. It specifies CASSLGQGVGQPQHF. The chain joins TRBV6-6 to TRBJ1-5; 11 positions match TRBD1. V was pared by 6 bases and J by 6 bases, with 7 bases of the junction left unmatched. CDR3 length: 15 amino acids. CDR1 is MNHNY, CDR2 SVGAGI, per germline (reference sequence).

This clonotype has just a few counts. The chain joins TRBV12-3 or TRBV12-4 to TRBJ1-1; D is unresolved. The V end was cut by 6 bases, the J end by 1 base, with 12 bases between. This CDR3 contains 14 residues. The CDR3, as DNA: TGTGCCAGCAGCAAATCCCTAACGAACACTGAAGCTTTCTTT. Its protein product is CASSKSLTNTEAFF.

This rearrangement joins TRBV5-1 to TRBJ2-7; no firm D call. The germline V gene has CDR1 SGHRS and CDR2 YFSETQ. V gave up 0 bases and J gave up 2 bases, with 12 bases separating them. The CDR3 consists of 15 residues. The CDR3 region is CASSLEWTDAYEQYF. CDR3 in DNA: TGCGCCAGCAGCTTGGAGTGGACCGACGCCTACGAGCAGTACTTC.

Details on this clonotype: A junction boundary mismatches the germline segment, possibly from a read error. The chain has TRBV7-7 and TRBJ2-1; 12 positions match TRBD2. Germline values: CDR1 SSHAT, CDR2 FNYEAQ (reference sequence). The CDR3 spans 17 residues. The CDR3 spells CASSPTTSGSSYNEQFF. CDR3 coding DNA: TGTGCTAGCAGCCCTACGACTAGCGGGAGCTCCTACAATGAGCAGTTCTTC.

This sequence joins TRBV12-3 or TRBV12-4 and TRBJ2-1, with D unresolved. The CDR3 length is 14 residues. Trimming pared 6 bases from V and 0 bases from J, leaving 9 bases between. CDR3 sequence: CASRTVNSYNEQFF. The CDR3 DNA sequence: TGTGCCAGCAGAACAGTGAACTCCTACAATGAGCAGTTCTTC.

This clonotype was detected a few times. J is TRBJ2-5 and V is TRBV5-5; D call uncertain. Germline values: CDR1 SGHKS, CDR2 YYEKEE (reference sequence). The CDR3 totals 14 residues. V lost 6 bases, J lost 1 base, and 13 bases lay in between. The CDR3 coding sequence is TGTGCCAGCACCGTGGGCAGAAGCCAAGAGACCCAGTACTTC. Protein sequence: CASTVGRSQETQYF.

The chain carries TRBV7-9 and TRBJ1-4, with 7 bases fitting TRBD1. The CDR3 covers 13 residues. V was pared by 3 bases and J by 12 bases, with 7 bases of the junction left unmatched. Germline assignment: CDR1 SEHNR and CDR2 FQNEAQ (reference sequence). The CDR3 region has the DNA TGTGCCAGCAGCTTTTCGCCAGACAGGGAACTGTTTTTT. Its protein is CASSFSPDRELFF.

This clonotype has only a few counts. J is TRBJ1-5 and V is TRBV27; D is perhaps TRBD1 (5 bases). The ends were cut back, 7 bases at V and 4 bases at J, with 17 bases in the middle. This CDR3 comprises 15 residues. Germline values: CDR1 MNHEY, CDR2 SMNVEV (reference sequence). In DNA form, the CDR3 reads TGTGCCAGCATGTTGGAGGCCAGGGCGAATCAGCCCCAGCATTTT. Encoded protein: CASMLEARANQPQHF.

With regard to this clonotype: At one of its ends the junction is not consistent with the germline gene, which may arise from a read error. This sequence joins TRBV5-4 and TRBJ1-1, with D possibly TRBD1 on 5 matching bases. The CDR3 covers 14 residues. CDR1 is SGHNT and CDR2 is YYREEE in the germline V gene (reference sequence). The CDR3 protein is CASSLTGYNTEALF. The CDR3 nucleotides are TGTGCCAGCAGCTTGACAGGTTACAACACTGAAGCTTTATTT.

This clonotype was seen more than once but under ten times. Here the CDR3 DNA reads TGCAGTGCTAGAGGGGAGGACTGGGCCGCCAGCACAGATACGCAGTATTTT. This codes for CSARGEDWAASTDTQYF. The chain employs TRBV20-1 and TRBJ2-3; perhaps TRBD2 as D (6 bases). The CDR3 totals 17 residues. The V end was cut by 1 base, the J end by 0 bases, with 17 bases between. The germline CDR1 and CDR2 sequences are DFQATT and SNEGSKA (reference sequence).